The 21 T cell receptor beta chains listed next were all sequenced from one sample in a study of blood T cell repertoires in COVID-19. Sequencing was performed with immunoSEQ multiplex PCR; in TCRdb, only in-frame clones are kept and a portion is missing. The profile shows roughly 110,000 clones, approximately 89% of them singletons. What was sequenced was peripheral blood. These receptors were collected from a woman aged 55-75 years with COVID-19, enrolled during active disease.

The chain has TRBV6-5 and TRBJ2-7; 7 bases match TRBD1. The CDR3 length is 15 residues. V was pared by 2 bases and J by 6 bases, with 10 bases of the junction left unmatched. The V gene's germline CDR1 is MNHEY and CDR2 SVGAGI. The CDR3, as DNA: TGTGCCAGCAGTTACGGTAGGGGGACAGTAAGCGAGCAGTACTTC. Amino acids: CASSYGRGTVSEQYF.

This clone was detected a few times. The gene calls are TRBV5-5 and TRBJ1-5, with 7 bases lining up with TRBD1. Germline-derived CDR1 and CDR2 are SGHKS and YYEKEE (reference sequence). V lost 0 bases, J lost 2 bases, and 5 bases stayed unmatched. The CDR3 sequence is 16 residues long. As DNA, the CDR3 is TGTGCCAGCAGCTTGGATACGGGACAGCGCAATCAGCCCCAGCATTTT. This encodes CASSLDTGQRNQPQHF.

This chain uses TRBV18 with TRBJ1-4; D may be TRBD1 (5 bases). Germline CDR1 and CDR2: KGHSH and LQKENI. This CDR3 comprises 14 residues. V lost 6 bases and J lost 5, with 13 bases in between. CDR3 nucleotide sequence: TGTGCCAGCTCGCCTCAGGGAACAAATGAAAAACTGTTTTTT. Translation: CASSPQGTNEKLFF.

The chain carries TRBV6-5 and TRBJ2-1; TRBD2 matches 12 bases. Trimming took 6 bases from V and 8 from J; bases not matched to a gene: 2. Per germline, CDR1 MNHEY and CDR2 SVGAGI. The length of the CDR3 is 13 residues. The CDR3 DNA reads TGTGCCAGCAGCCTAGCGGGGGGGTATGAGCAGTTCTTC. Its translation: CASSLAGGYEQFF.

The V call is TRBV7-3, the J call TRBJ1-1; 10 bases are a match to TRBD1. V was clipped by 5 bases and J by 0 bases; unmatched bases: 6. From germline, CDR1 is SGHTA and CDR2 FQGTGA. The CDR3 loop spans 16 amino acids. The CDR3 is CASSPTGGFMNTEAFF. DNA of the CDR3: TGTGCCAGCAGCCCGACAGGGGGCTTCATGAACACTGAAGCTTTCTTT. Looking up the rest from reference TRBV7-3 and TRBJ1-1 gives the full variable domain: GAGVSQTPSNKVTEKGKYVELRCDPISGHTALYWYRQSLGQGPEFLIYFQGTGAADDSGLPNDRFFAVRPEGSVSTLKIQRTERGDSAVYLCASSPTGGFMNTEAFFGQGTRLTVV.

This clone appeared a single time. The rearrangement links TRBV6-5 to TRBJ2-5; D gene ambiguous. CDR1 MNHEY and CDR2 SVGAGI come from the germline V gene. The CDR3 is 12 amino acids. Deletions cut 5 bases from V and 2 bases from J, with 6 bases between. CDR3 amino acids: CASSTGQETQYF. The DNA for the CDR3 is TGTGCCAGCAGTACCGGTCAAGAGACCCAGTACTTC.

The genes are TRBV5-4 and TRBJ2-5, with 14 bases identical to TRBD2. The germline V gene has CDR1 SGHNT and CDR2 YYREEE (reference sequence). This CDR3 has 19 residues. Losses at the gene ends were 5 bases for V and 1 base for J; bases not matched to a gene: 13. The CDR3 DNA reads TGTGCCAGCAGTTCCCGGGGGACTAGCGGGGGTTGGGCCCAAGAGACCCAGTACTTC. It encodes CASSSRGTSGGWAQETQYF.

The chain joins TRBV23-1 to TRBJ2-7, with D possibly being TRBD1 (5 bases). TRBV23-1 carries the ORF label, with uncertain function. V shed 2 bases and J shed 0 bases, with 14 bases lying between them. The CDR3 has 16 residues. CDR3 in DNA: TGCGCCAGCAGTCAAAAGTCCCAGGACATCTCCTACGAGCAGTACTTC. This encodes CASSQKSQDISYEQYF.

V gene TRBV27 combines with J gene TRBJ1-5; D is possibly TRBD1 (6 bases). Deletions cut 6 bases from V and 7 bases from J, with 19 bases between. Looked up from germline, CDR1 is MNHEY and CDR2 is SMNVEV (reference sequence). The CDR3 has 15 residues. CDR3: CASSQRTAHGQPQHF. CDR3 nucleotides: TGTGCCAGCAGCCAAAGGACAGCCCATGGGCAGCCCCAGCATTTT.

The chain carries TRBV5-1 and TRBJ1-2; a possible D gene is TRBD1 (6 bases). The CDR3 runs 18 residues. V was pared by 3 bases and J by 2 bases, with 23 bases between. Germline CDR1 SGHRS, CDR2 YFSETQ. CDR3 protein: CASSSPERHGQTNYGYTF. CDR3 coding DNA: TGCGCCAGCAGCTCTCCCGAGCGACACGGACAGACAAACTATGGCTACACCTTC. Supplemented by reference TRBV5-1 and TRBJ1-2, the full variable domain reads KAGVTQTPRYLIKTRGQQVTLSCSPISGHRSVSWYQQTPGQGLQFLFEYFSETQRNKGNFPGRFSGRQFSNSRSEMNVSTLELGDSALYLCASSSPERHGQTNYGYTFGSGTRLTVV.

The V call is TRBV19, the J call TRBJ1-2; TRBD1 matches at 8 bases. This CDR3 spans 17 amino acids. Per the germline V gene, CDR1 is LNHDA and CDR2 is SQIVND (reference sequence). V shed 7 bases, J shed 6 bases, and the junction held 19 bases outside the gene matches. CDR3 loop: CASISGGAGEVDDGYTF. The CDR3 DNA follows: TGTGCCAGTATCTCAGGGGGCGCAGGGGAGGTCGATGATGGCTACACCTTC.

The rearrangement links TRBV7-2 to TRBJ1-1; TRBD1 aligns across 7 bases. The CDR3 totals 15 residues. Losses at the gene ends were 5 bases for V and 5 bases for J; bases not matched to a gene: 11. In germline, CDR1 is SGHTA, CDR2 FQGNSA. The DNA of the CDR3 is TGTGCCAGCAGCCCGAGAGACAGGGATTGGACTGAAGCTTTCTTT. It yields the protein CASSPRDRDWTEAFF.

V and J are TRBV30 and TRBJ1-2, with 7 bases lining up with TRBD1. The CDR3 totals 15 residues. With V trimmed by 3 bases and J by 8 bases, 15 bases remained unmatched. Germline V gene sequence: CDR1 GTSNPN, CDR2 SVGIG (reference sequence). The CDR3 is CAWSGRLRQGGGYTF. The DNA for the CDR3 is TGTGCCTGGAGCGGAAGGTTGAGACAGGGTGGAGGCTACACCTTC.

This chain links TRBV13 with TRBJ1-6, with 7 bases identical to TRBD1. Germline assignment: CDR1 PRHDT and CDR2 FYEKMQ (reference sequence). V trimming: 2 bases; J trimming: 7 bases; junction bases outside the gene matches: 11. The CDR3 contains 17 residues. In DNA form, the CDR3 reads TGTGCCAGCAGCTTACAAGGGATCACAGGGGAGAATTCACCCCTCCACTTT. Translation gives CASSLQGITGENSPLHF.

The chain couples TRBV19 to TRBJ2-6; TRBD1 matches 7 bases. Germline V gene data show CDR1 as LNHDA and CDR2 as SQIVND (reference sequence). CDR3 size: 19 residues. The V gene end was trimmed by 3 bases and the J gene end by 1 base; junction bases not matched to a gene: 12. The CDR3 region has the DNA TGTGCCAGTAGTATTAATACCGGGACAGAGATTTCTGGGGCCAACGTCCTGACTTTC. This codes for CASSINTGTEISGANVLTF.

This clone was seen just once. V is TRBV5-6 and J is TRBJ1-2; TRBD1 agrees at 8 bases. This CDR3 has 14 residues. Trimming removed 4 bases from V and 6 bases from J; junction bases left unmatched: 8. CDR1 and CDR2 (germline): SGHDT, YYEEEE. This chain's CDR3 is CASSTDRVRHGYTF. The CDR3 DNA sequence: TGTGCCAGCAGCACGGACAGGGTGAGGCATGGCTACACCTTC.

This sequence joins TRBV14 and TRBJ1-2; TRBD1 matches 8 bases. This CDR3 is built from 13 residues. Germline V gene sequence: CDR1 SGHDN, CDR2 FVKESK. V was pared by 4 bases and J by 4 bases, with 2 bases of the junction left unmatched. The CDR3 protein is CASSPTGAYGYTF. CDR3 in DNA: TGTGCCAGCAGCCCGACAGGGGCCTATGGCTACACCTTC.

This clone was seen just once. V is TRBV13 and J is TRBJ1-2, with TRBD1 matching over 7 bases. The V and J ends lost 5 bases and 1 base, in that order; junction bases with no gene match: 4. Germline lookup yields CDR1 PRHDT and CDR2 FYEKMQ (reference sequence). CDR3 length: 14 residues. DNA of the CDR3: TGTGCCAGCAGCCGGGACAGAAATAACTATGGCTACACCTTC. This translates into CASSRDRNNYGYTF.

V is TRBV2 and J is TRBJ2-7, with D perhaps TRBD1 (7 bases). This CDR3 spans 14 amino acids. V lost 4 bases and J 4 bases, leaving 14 bases between the germline ends. Germline values: CDR1 SNHLY, CDR2 FYNNEI. CDR3 loop: CASSVAGGGYEQYF. In DNA, the CDR3 is TGTGCCAGCAGTGTGGCAGGGGGAGGATACGAGCAGTACTTC.

The chain combines TRBV27 with TRBJ1-1, with D possibly TRBD1 on 6 matching bases. CDR3 length: 18 residues. Germline CDR1 reads MNHEY; CDR2 reads SMNVEV (reference sequence). With 2 bases removed from V and 1 base from J, the gap between germline ends came to 20 bases. This chain's CDR3 is CASSLLAGGGSRNTEAFF. In DNA form, the CDR3 reads TGTGCCAGCAGTTTACTGGCGGGGGGCGGTTCGAGGAACACTGAAGCTTTCTTT.

This sequence joins TRBV5-1 and TRBJ2-3; 7 bases fit TRBD1. Germline-derived CDR1 and CDR2 are SGHRS and YFSETQ. This CDR3 contains 14 residues. The trim removed 0 bases at V and 5 bases at J, leaving 3 bases unmatched. CDR3 sequence reads: CASSLDRGRDTQYF. DNA for the CDR3: TGCGCCAGCAGCTTGGACAGGGGTAGAGATACGCAGTATTTT.